A single sample gave rise to the 24 T cell receptor beta chains below, sequenced in a study of shared clonotypes between healthy human individuals. Assay used: immunoSEQ multiplex PCR; TCRdb lists only in-frame clones, some missing. The table has around 1.1 million clones, roughly 80% seen once. Sequenced: memory CD4+ T cells from PBMCs. Subset here: CD45RA-negative fraction. The receptors here all came from a man younger than 35 in good health. Some clones in this sample may be carry-over from other donors' samples.

The CDR3 loop reads CASTNERERTDTQYF. The CDR3 region has the DNA TGTGCCAGCACTAACGAGCGGGAACGCACAGATACGCAGTATTTT. The chain uses TRBV6-6 and TRBJ2-3; 7 bases are shared with TRBD2. The CDR3 covers 15 residues. The ends lost 7 bases at V and 1 base at J; junction bases unmatched: 8. The germline V gene encodes CDR1 MNHNY and CDR2 SVGAGI (reference sequence).

The rearrangement joins TRBV5-1 to TRBJ2-3; D not certain. Trimming took off 0 bases at V and 2 bases at J, with 7 bases between the two ends. The CDR3 is 14 amino acids. CDR1 SGHRS and CDR2 YFSETQ come from the germline V gene. CDR3 residues: CASSLASNTDTQYF. The CDR3 nucleotides are TGCGCCAGCAGCTTGGCCAGCAACACAGATACGCAGTATTTT.

The count of this clone is one. The J gene is TRBJ1-1, the V gene TRBV15, with D perhaps TRBD1 (5 bases). This CDR3 has 14 residues. The V end lost 3 bases, the J end lost 11 bases, and 19 bases lay between the germline ends. Germline lookup yields CDR1 LNHNV and CDR2 YYDKDF (reference sequence). This chain's CDR3 is CATSRGIDSLRAFF. The CDR3 DNA reads TGTGCCACCAGCAGGGGAATTGACAGTTTGAGGGCTTTCTTT.

As regards this clone: Within the sample, other DNA sequences also encode this same CDR3. The rearrangement uses TRBV6-5 and TRBJ2-5; D unresolved. The J call may be wrong; the DNA end is better matched by TRBJ2-7. There are 13 residues in the CDR3. Germline CDR1 and CDR2: MNHEY and SVGAGI. The chain's CDR3 is CASSYRSTYEQYF. CDR3 DNA sequence: TGTGCCAGCAGTTACCGCTCTACGTACGAGCAGTACTTC.

V usage is TRBV5-4 and J usage is TRBJ1-4; D uncertain. The V gene lost 3 bases and the J gene lost 0 bases, with 0 bases spanning the gap. Germline V CDR1 and CDR2: SGHNT, YYREEE (reference sequence). The CDR3 consists of 12 residues. CDR3 loop: CASSSTNEKLFF. CDR3 coding DNA: TGTGCCAGCAGCTCAACTAATGAAAAACTGTTTTTT.

V is TRBV25-1 and J is TRBJ2-5; D gene unclear. Germline assignment: CDR1 MGHDK and CDR2 SYGVNS. The germline V and J ends were trimmed by 2 bases and 1 base, with 8 bases remaining between them. The CDR3 covers 14 residues. The CDR3 here is CASSEMRSQETQYF. The CDR3 nucleotides read TGTGCCAGCAGTGAAATGAGAAGCCAAGAGACCCAGTACTTC.

This clone was picked up a small number of times. The V call is TRBV7-9, the J call TRBJ2-7, with TRBD2 identical over 14 bases. This CDR3 is 16 amino acids long. V lost 5 bases and J lost 7; bases outside the gene matches: 10. The germline V gene has CDR1 SEHNR and CDR2 FQNEAQ (reference sequence). CDR3 sequence: CASSEGTSGSLGEQYF. CDR3 sequence (DNA): TGTGCCAGCAGCGAAGGGACTAGCGGGAGCCTGGGAGAGCAGTACTTC.

The chain carries TRBV11-2 and TRBJ2-1, with 12 nucleotides matching TRBD2. Germline V CDR1 and CDR2: SGHAT, FQNNGV. The junction had 5 bases not matched to a gene; V was cut back by 5 bases and J by 3 bases. CDR3 length: 16 residues. Written as DNA, the CDR3 is TGTGCCAGCAGCCTCCTAGCGGGAGGGCTCTACAATGAGCAGTTCTTC. Translation: CASSLLAGGLYNEQFF.

The CDR3: CASSIWGGSNQPQHF. The CDR3 DNA is TGTGCCAGCAGCATATGGGGGGGATCCAATCAGCCCCAGCATTTT. The V call is TRBV6-6, the J call TRBJ1-5, with TRBD1 as a possible D gene (5 bases). V was shortened by 6 bases and J by 3 bases, with 15 bases between the two germline ends. The CDR3 runs 15 residues. The V gene's germline CDR1 is MNHNY and CDR2 SVGAGI (reference sequence).

The chain employs TRBV2 and TRBJ1-1; D is unclear. V lost 3 bases and J lost 7, with 9 bases in between. CDR3 length: 12 residues. CDR1 and CDR2 (germline): SNHLY, FYNNEI. The CDR3 loop is CASSEAVDEAFF. CDR3 coding DNA: TGTGCCAGCAGTGAGGCAGTAGATGAAGCTTTCTTT.

V and J are TRBV5-1 and TRBJ1-1; D might be TRBD1 (5 bases). The CDR3 consists of 17 residues. Trimming pared 4 bases from V and 0 bases from J, leaving 19 bases between. Germline-derived CDR1 and CDR2 are SGHRS and YFSETQ. CDR3 in DNA: TGCGCCAGCAGCCGGGGGACTCCAAGTACCCTGAACACTGAAGCTTTCTTT. This codes for CASSRGTPSTLNTEAFF.

The chain couples TRBV4-2 to TRBJ2-7; D might be TRBD1 or TRBD2, each matching 5 bases. The V end was cut by 3 bases, the J end by 5 bases, with 11 bases between. This CDR3 has 13 amino acids. Germline lookup yields CDR1 LGHNA and CDR2 YNFKEQ. The CDR3, as DNA: TGTGCCAGCAGCCAGGGGGACCAGCACGAGCAGTACTTC. This translates into CASSQGDQHEQYF.

This clone was detected many times. Other DNA sequences from this sample encode an identical CDR3 as well. The chain joins TRBV28 to TRBJ2-7; D call uncertain. V shed 3 bases and J shed 0 bases, with 3 bases lying between them. CDR3 length: 12 amino acids. The germline V gene has CDR1 MDHEN and CDR2 SYDVKM. CDR3 region: CASSFASYEQYF. The DNA of the CDR3 is TGTGCCAGCAGTTTTGCCTCCTACGAGCAGTACTTC.

The V gene is TRBV9, the J gene TRBJ1-3; D is undetermined. V was pared by 2 bases and J by 0 bases, with 9 bases between. The CDR3 runs 15 residues. Germline lookup yields CDR1 SGDLS and CDR2 YYNGEE. CDR3 sequence (DNA): TGTGCCAGCAGCGTGCAGGCGGGCTCTGGAAACACCATATATTTT. Its translation is CASSVQAGSGNTIYF.

V is TRBV11-2 and J is TRBJ2-7, with TRBD1 matching over 7 bases. The length of the CDR3 is 15 residues. In germline, CDR1 is SGHAT, CDR2 FQNNGV. J was trimmed by 2 bases and V by 1 base; bases with no gene match: 5. The DNA of the CDR3 is TGTGCCAGCAGCTTAGCGCCGGACAGGACCTACGAGCAGTACTTC. Translated, it gives CASSLAPDRTYEQYF.

This clone was seen just once. The chain links TRBV4-3 to TRBJ1-1; the D is unclear. V was cut by 0 bases and J by 0 bases, with 5 bases left in between. The CDR3 is 14 residues long. The germline gives CDR1 LGHNA, CDR2 YSLEER. The CDR3, as DNA: TGCGCCAGCAGCCAAGATTTCCTGAACACTGAAGCTTTCTTT. It codes for CASSQDFLNTEAFF.

The chain carries TRBV27 and TRBJ1-1, with 7 bases that match TRBD1. Germline V gene data show CDR1 as MNHEY and CDR2 as SMNVEV (reference sequence). The CDR3 runs to 17 residues. J gave up 0 bases and V 2 bases, and 9 bases lay outside the gene matches. The CDR3 DNA follows: TGTGCCAGCAGTTTAAAACAGGGGAACTCAATGAACACTGAAGCTTTCTTT. Translating it yields CASSLKQGNSMNTEAFF.

The CDR3 DNA is TGCGCCAGCAGCCCGGGAGGTAGCGGGATCCGTCAGTTCTTC. Its translation is CASSPGGSGIRQFF. The chain is built from TRBV4-1 and TRBJ2-1, with TRBD2 matching over 8 bases. The CDR3 covers 14 residues. Germline CDR1 is MGHRA and CDR2 is YSYEKL. V shed 4 bases and J 13 bases; nucleotides not matched to a gene: 12.

This clone showed up just once. The chain carries TRBV5-4 and TRBJ2-7; D is uncertain. The length of the CDR3 is 14 residues. CDR1 SGHNT and CDR2 YYREEE come from the germline V gene (reference sequence). Trimming removed 0 bases at V and 2 bases at J, with 9 bases between. This chain's CDR3 is CASSLDYSAYEQYF. In DNA, the CDR3 is TGTGCCAGCAGCTTGGATTACAGTGCCTACGAGCAGTACTTC.

This clone was seen more than once but under ten times. This CDR3 reads CASSPKAGLAGGSKNIQYF. For the CDR3, the DNA is TGTGCCAGCAGCCCCAAGGCGGGGCTAGCGGGAGGGTCGAAAAACATTCAGTACTTC. The chain has TRBV11-2 and TRBJ2-4, with TRBD2 matching over 12 bases. The V segment lost 5 bases and the J segment 4 bases; nucleotides outside the gene matches: 15. The V gene's germline CDR1 is SGHAT and CDR2 FQNNGV. The CDR3 contains 19 residues.

The V call is TRBV29-1, the J call TRBJ2-7; 10 bases are shared with TRBD2. The V gene's germline CDR1 is SQVTM and CDR2 ANQGSEA. Trimming cost V 3 bases and J 3 bases; bases outside gene matches: 11. This CDR3 contains 16 residues. The CDR3 bases are TGCAGCGTTGATCGGCCTAGCGGGAGCGGGGTCTACGAGCAGTACTTC. Protein sequence: CSVDRPSGSGVYEQYF.

The rearrangement uses TRBV2 and TRBJ2-1, with 13 bases lining up with TRBD2. Germline V gene lookup returns CDR1 SNHLY and CDR2 FYNNEI. Germline trimming cut 0 bases from V and 10 bases from J; bases unmatched to any gene: 9. This CDR3 has 17 residues. The CDR3 region is CASSEARTSGSTEEQFF. The CDR3 bases are TGTGCCAGCAGTGAAGCGCGGACTAGCGGGAGTACCGAAGAGCAGTTCTTC.

This clone appeared once. The V gene is TRBV19, the J gene TRBJ1-2; the D gene is possibly TRBD1 (6 bases). V lost 1 base and J lost 9, with 18 bases in between. This CDR3 has 15 amino acids. Germline V gives CDR1 LNHDA, CDR2 SQIVND (reference sequence). The CDR3, as DNA: TGTGCCAGTAGTATAGGCCGTACAGGGATCTCGAGCTACACCTTC. Amino acids: CASSIGRTGISSYTF.

The CDR3 nucleotides read TGTGCCAGCAGCTGGGCCGGGACGGAAGAAGAGACCCAGTACTTC. It translates to CASSWAGTEEETQYF. V is TRBV5-6 and J is TRBJ2-5; D assignment may be TRBD1 or TRBD2 (5 bases each). This CDR3 is 15 amino acids long. V was shortened by 3 bases and J by 3 bases, with 15 bases between the two germline ends. Germline V CDR1 and CDR2: SGHDT, YYEEEE. The full variable domain, completed using reference TRBV5-6 and TRBJ2-5, is DAGVTQSPTHLIKTRGQQVTLRCSPKSGHDTVSWYQQALGQGPQFIFQYYEEEERQRGNFPDRFSGHQFPNYSSELNVNALLLGDSALYLCASSWAGTEEETQYFGPGTRLLVL.